The 27 T cell receptor beta chains given below trace back to one sample, sequenced in a study of blood T cells in healthy people across ages. PCR was performed a second time for 7 to 11 cycles using a sample-barcoded 5' primer and a J-beta primer mix. TCRdb analysed the 5' RACE reads with MiXCR anew, one entry per CDR3 protein. The sample records 540,000 or so distinct CDR3 sequences, approximately 30% being singletons. The sequencing input was blood. These receptors were taken from a woman in her 70s in good health.

This clonotype was seen more than once but under ten times. The chain recombines TRBV7-6 with TRBJ2-3; 14 bases align to TRBD2. Trimming at V came to 5 bases and at J to 2 bases, leaving 6 bases not matched to a gene. Germline V gene data show CDR1 as SGHVS and CDR2 as FNYEAQ. This CDR3 is built from 17 residues. The CDR3 nucleotides are TGTGCCAGCAGCCCAGGGACTAGCGGGGGCCTCACAGATACGCAGTATTTT. As protein: CASSPGTSGGLTDTQYF.

J is TRBJ2-1 and V is TRBV11-2, with TRBD2 identical over 9 bases. This CDR3 has 15 amino acids. The germline CDR1 and CDR2 sequences are SGHAT and FQNNGV. The V gene end was trimmed by 5 bases and the J gene end by 6 bases; junction bases not matched to a gene: 8. The CDR3 here is CASSPYPAGGNEQFF. DNA of the CDR3: TGTGCCAGCAGCCCCTATCCAGCGGGGGGCAATGAGCAGTTCTTC. Using reference TRBV11-2 and TRBJ2-1 for the parts outside the CDR3, the full variable domain is EAGVAQSPRYKIIEKRQSVAFWCNPISGHATLYWYQQILGQGPKLLIQFQNNGVVDDSQLPKDRFSAERLKGVDSTLKIQPAKLEDSAVYLCASSPYPAGGNEQFFGPGTRLTVL.

The chain combines TRBV5-1 with TRBJ2-3; possible D gene TRBD2, 6 bases. CDR1 and CDR2 (germline): SGHRS, YFSETQ. Trimming took off 4 bases at V and 2 bases at J, with 14 bases between the two ends. This CDR3 is built from 15 residues. The CDR3 region has the DNA TGCGCCAGCAGCCCACCCCGGACTACCACAGATACGCAGTATTTT. It translates to CASSPPRTTTDTQYF. The full variable domain, its missing parts supplied by reference TRBV5-1 and TRBJ2-3, is KAGVTQTPRYLIKTRGQQVTLSCSPISGHRSVSWYQQTPGQGLQFLFEYFSETQRNKGNFPGRFSGRQFSNSRSEMNVSTLELGDSALYLCASSPPRTTTDTQYFGPGTRLTVL.

This clonotype was recorded a few times. V and J are TRBV12-3 or TRBV12-4 and TRBJ1-2; D gene ambiguous. V was pared by 5 bases and J by 14 bases, with 15 bases between. The CDR3 sequence is 11 residues long. The CDR3 DNA sequence: TGTGCCAGCAGTCCCTCAGTCGCTAGGACCTTC. This codes for CASSPSVARTF.

This clonotype was counted a few times. This chain links TRBV9 with TRBJ1-2; D is perhaps TRBD1 (5 bases). This CDR3 is 15 amino acids long. The V gene lost 4 bases and the J gene lost 5 bases, with 18 bases spanning the gap. Germline V gene sequence: CDR1 SGDLS, CDR2 YYNGEE. The CDR3 DNA sequence: TGTGCCAGCAGCCTCCGGGGGTTAGGGGAGTATGGCTACACCTTC. The encoded protein is CASSLRGLGEYGYTF.

This clonotype showed up just a few times. The V and J genes are TRBV5-1 and TRBJ2-3; TRBD1 aligns across 9 bases. Per germline, CDR1 SGHRS and CDR2 YFSETQ. V lost 1 base and J lost 3; bases outside the gene matches: 3. The CDR3 loop spans 15 amino acids. The CDR3 sequence: CASSLSGTGTDTQYF. In nucleotides, the CDR3 is TGCGCCAGCAGCTTGTCTGGGACAGGGACAGATACGCAGTATTTT. Looking up the rest from reference TRBV5-1 and TRBJ2-3 gives the full variable domain: KAGVTQTPRYLIKTRGQQVTLSCSPISGHRSVSWYQQTPGQGLQFLFEYFSETQRNKGNFPGRFSGRQFSNSRSEMNVSTLELGDSALYLCASSLSGTGTDTQYFGPGTRLTVL.

This clonotype was recorded a few times. This chain uses TRBV7-9 with TRBJ1-4, with D unresolved. The CDR3 length is 16 residues. Per the germline V gene, CDR1 is SEHNR and CDR2 is FQNEAQ (reference sequence). Trimming left V 2 bases short and J 1 base short, with 11 bases between. The CDR3 DNA follows: TGTGCCAGCAGCTTATGGGGAAAAGTAACTAATGAAAAACTGTTTTTT. It is translated as CASSLWGKVTNEKLFF. Variable domain in full (rest from reference TRBV7-9 and TRBJ1-4): DTGVSQNPRHKITKRGQNVTFRCDPISEHNRLYWYRQTLGQGPEFLTYFQNEAQLEKSRLLSDRFSAERPKGSFSTLEIQRTEQGDSAMYLCASSLWGKVTNEKLFFGSGTQLSVL.

This chain connects TRBV7-9 to TRBJ1-5; D may be TRBD1 (5 bases). This CDR3 is 14 amino acids long. The germline V and J ends were trimmed by 5 bases and 5 bases, with 13 bases remaining between them. The germline CDR1 and CDR2 sequences are SEHNR and FQNEAQ (reference sequence). CDR3 residues: CASSLSGGHQPQHF. The CDR3 DNA reads TGTGCCAGCAGCCTCTCGGGGGGACATCAGCCCCAGCATTTT.

The chain employs TRBV6-5 and TRBJ2-7; TRBD2 aligns across 9 bases. The ends lost 8 bases at V and 4 bases at J; junction bases unmatched: 12. Germline CDR1 and CDR2: MNHEY and SVGAGI. The CDR3 extends over 15 amino acids. The CDR3: CASYSGRSLGYEQYV. CDR3 DNA sequence: TGTGCCAGCTACAGCGGGAGGTCTCTCGGATACGAGCAGTACGTC.

V gene TRBV24-1 combines with J gene TRBJ2-1, with 7 bases lining up with TRBD1. CDR3 length: 14 residues. Germline loops: CDR1 KGHDR, CDR2 SFDVKD. Trimming took 5 bases from V and 5 from J; bases not matched to a gene: 5. The CDR3 DNA reads as TGTGCCACCAGTGCCGGACAGGTCAACAATGAGCAGTTCTTC. It is translated as CATSAGQVNNEQFF.

This clonotype was recorded at least ten times. The V gene is TRBV6-6, the J gene TRBJ2-5; D call uncertain. The CDR3 consists of 15 residues. Per germline, CDR1 MNHNY and CDR2 SVGAGI (reference sequence). Trimming pared 4 bases from V and 4 bases from J, leaving 16 bases between. DNA of the CDR3: TGTGCCAGCAGTTCGAAGGACGATCATCCAGAGACCCAGTACTTC. The encoded protein is CASSSKDDHPETQYF.

This clonotype was detected ten times or more. V and J are TRBV3-1 and TRBJ1-2; a weak D match, TRBD1 (5 bases). The CDR3 loop spans 13 amino acids. The V gene lost 3 bases and the J gene lost 8 bases, with 13 bases spanning the gap. Germline loops: CDR1 LGHDT, CDR2 YNNKEL (reference sequence). CDR3 amino acids: CASSQGTAGGYTF. CDR3 sequence (DNA): TGTGCCAGCAGCCAGGGGACGGCGGGCGGCTACACCTTC.

This clonotype came up a few times. CDR3 DNA: TGTGCCAGCAGCTTAGACGACGGACTCTACGAGCAGTACTTC. Its protein product is CASSLDDGLYEQYF. The chain employs TRBV7-9 and TRBJ2-7; perhaps TRBD2 as D (5 bases). The V gene's germline CDR1 is SEHNR and CDR2 FQNEAQ (reference sequence). The CDR3 is 14 residues long. V shed 1 base and J shed 3 bases, with 10 bases lying between them.

V is TRBV6-1 and J is TRBJ2-5; 10 nucleotides match TRBD1. Germline CDR1 and CDR2: MNHNS and SASEGT. V gave up 2 bases and J gave up 4 bases; unmatched junction bases: 4. The CDR3 extends over 15 amino acids. CDR3 region: CASSERGTGVETQYF. CDR3 in DNA: TGTGCCAGCAGTGAACGCGGGACAGGGGTAGAGACCCAGTACTTC.

J is TRBJ1-5 and V is TRBV10-3; weak D call: TRBD1 (5 bases). The CDR3 is made up of 14 amino acids. Trimming took 0 bases from V and 6 from J, leaving 9 bases between them. CDR1 and CDR2 from the germline V gene are ENHRY and SYGVKD. The chain's CDR3 is CAISESRGGQPQHF. CDR3 in DNA: TGTGCCATCAGTGAGTCCCGGGGGGGTCAGCCCCAGCATTTT.

This clonotype was observed many times. The rearrangement joins TRBV4-3 to TRBJ2-7, with 8 bases matching TRBD1. Germline CDR1 is LGHNA and CDR2 is YSLEER. The length of the CDR3 is 14 residues. With V trimmed by 6 bases and J by 0 bases, 4 bases remained unmatched. The CDR3 nucleotides read TGCGCCAGCAGTCGACAGGGGAGCTCCTACGAGCAGTACTTC. This translates into CASSRQGSSYEQYF.

This chain uses TRBV5-1 with TRBJ2-7; the D gene is possibly TRBD2 (5 bases). CDR3 length: 16 residues. The germline gives CDR1 SGHRS, CDR2 YFSETQ. V was trimmed by 0 bases and J by 0 bases, leaving 13 bases between them. CDR3 in amino acids: CASSLEAAESSYEQYF. DNA of the CDR3: TGCGCCAGCAGCTTGGAAGCAGCGGAGAGCTCCTACGAGCAGTACTTC.

On this clonotype itself: At one end, the junction sequence differs from germline, possibly due to a read error. The chain is built from TRBV7-2 and TRBJ2-1; D is tentatively TRBD1 or TRBD2 (6 bases each). Gene TRBJ2-5 matches the end of the DNA better, so the J call may be wrong. CDR3 length: 17 residues. Looked up from germline, CDR1 is SGHTA and CDR2 is FQGNSA. The CDR3 DNA sequence: TGCGCCAGCAGCTTAGGTCGTATGTCGGGGGCTAGGAAGACCCAGTACTTC. Protein: CASSLGRMSGARKTQYF.

About this clonotype itself: A much larger clone differs by one base, so this may be a read error. The rearrangement uses TRBV6-6 and TRBJ1-3; D unresolved. This CDR3 comprises 13 residues. Germline CDR1 and CDR2: MNHNY and SVGAGI (reference sequence). CDR3 loop: CASCTPPGNTMYF. As DNA, the CDR3 is TGTGCCAGCTGTACGCCGCCTGGAAACACCATGTATTTT.

The sample holds a few counts of this clonotype. The chain employs TRBV28 and TRBJ1-2, with no clear D. The CDR3 has 12 residues. Trimming took 7 bases from V and 3 from J, leaving 9 bases between them. The germline CDR1 and CDR2 sequences are MDHEN and SYDVKM. The CDR3 loop reads CASIGFHYGYTF. Here the CDR3 DNA reads TGTGCCAGCATAGGATTCCACTATGGCTACACCTTC.

The CDR3 here is CAINPGTGGQNYGYTF. The CDR3 coding sequence is TGTGCCATCAATCCCGGGACAGGGGGCCAAAACTATGGCTACACCTTC. This chain links TRBV10-3 with TRBJ1-2; TRBD1 matches at 12 bases. The CDR3 runs to 16 residues. V lost 7 bases and J lost 2; bases outside the gene matches: 8. Germline lookup yields CDR1 ENHRY and CDR2 SYGVKD.

This clonotype has only a few counts. The V gene is TRBV15, the J gene TRBJ2-5; either TRBD1 or TRBD2 may fit D (5 bases each). Germline lookup yields CDR1 LNHNV and CDR2 YYDKDF (reference sequence). CDR3 length: 12 amino acids. Between the trimmed V and J ends, which lost 0 bases and 11 bases, there was a span of 10 bases. CDR3 protein: CATSRDPREQYF. In DNA form, the CDR3 reads TGTGCCACCAGCAGAGACCCCAGGGAGCAGTACTTC.

This clonotype was seen more than once but under ten times. The rearrangement links TRBV4-3 to TRBJ2-2; 10 bases agree with TRBD1. Germline assignment: CDR1 LGHNA and CDR2 YSLEER. This CDR3 is built from 18 residues. V was clipped by 2 bases and J by 8 bases; unmatched bases: 14. The DNA of the CDR3 is TGCGCCAGCAGCCAAAATCCGGGACAGGGGACCCGGAAGGGGGAGCTGTTTTTT. Translated: CASSQNPGQGTRKGELFF.

A few counts support this clonotype. The chain has TRBV3-1 and TRBJ1-1, with D hard to call. Trimming took off 4 bases at V and 5 bases at J, with 17 bases between the two ends. The CDR3 is 15 residues long. Germline assignment: CDR1 LGHDT and CDR2 YNNKEL (reference sequence). The CDR3 loop is CASSPEAGLNTEAFF. The DNA for the CDR3 is TGTGCCAGCAGCCCCGAAGCGGGCCTAAATACTGAAGCTTTCTTT.

This clonotype showed up many times. The genes are TRBV10-3 and TRBJ2-7; 12 bases fit TRBD1. The length of the CDR3 is 14 residues. V shed 8 bases, J shed 7 bases, and the junction held 9 bases outside the gene matches. Germline CDR1 ENHRY, CDR2 SYGVKD. The CDR3 is CAIGTGQGAYEQYF. CDR3 nucleotide sequence: TGTGCCATCGGTACGGGACAGGGGGCGTATGAGCAGTACTTC.

The chain has TRBV5-1 and TRBJ2-5; 7 bases fit TRBD1. CDR1 is SGHRS, CDR2 YFSETQ, per germline. The CDR3 extends over 14 amino acids. V was pared by 3 bases and J by 6 bases, with 8 bases of the junction left unmatched. The CDR3 reads CASSWSQGRKTQYF. CDR3 DNA sequence: TGCGCCAGCAGCTGGTCACAGGGGCGGAAGACCCAGTACTTC.

The chain is built from TRBV7-9 and TRBJ1-4; 9 nucleotides match TRBD1. Trimming took 5 bases from V and 8 from J; bases not matched to a gene: 9. Germline CDR1 reads SEHNR; CDR2 reads FQNEAQ (reference sequence). CDR3 size: 15 residues. CDR3 nucleotide sequence: TGTGCCAGCAGCAGACGACAGGGGGTAGAAGAAAAACTGTTTTTT. Protein: CASSRRQGVEEKLFF.